This entry lists 8 T cell receptor beta chains sequenced from one sample in a study of cytomegalovirus exposure and HLA in healthy donors. The PCR had 60 Vbeta and 13 Jbeta primers. Profiled with immunoSEQ multiplex PCR; TCRdb holds only in-frame clones, not every one. Here the sample spans under 200,000 clones, around four fifths being singletons. Input material: PBMCs. The receptor source for this set is a female donor in good health and CMV-seronegative.

This chain joins TRBV27 and TRBJ1-1; weak D call: TRBD1 (5 bases). V was trimmed by 7 bases and J by 2 bases, leaving 17 bases between them. The CDR3 runs 15 residues. Per germline, CDR1 MNHEY and CDR2 SMNVEV (reference sequence). CDR3 amino acids: CASKQVAGTNTEAFF. As DNA, the CDR3 is TGTGCCAGCAAACAGGTGGCAGGAACCAACACTGAAGCTTTCTTT.

On this clone itself: The junction does not match germline at one end; this may be a read error. The CDR3 sequence: CASTRRPDKRGSGANILTF. The CDR3 coding sequence is TGTGCCAGCACCAGAAGACCGGATAAACGTGGCTCTGGGGCCAACATCCTGACTTTC. The rearrangement links TRBV2 to TRBJ2-6, with D possibly TRBD1 on 5 matching bases. The CDR3 is 19 residues long. Germline values: CDR1 SNHLY, CDR2 FYNNEI.

This clone was detected only once. CDR3 sequence: CASSSTGGEIYGYTF. CDR3 DNA sequence: TGTGCCAGCAGTTCGACAGGGGGCGAAATTTATGGCTACACCTTC. The V and J genes are TRBV6-5 and TRBJ1-2; 10 nucleotides match TRBD1. This CDR3 region has 15 residues. Germline assignment: CDR1 MNHEY and CDR2 SVGAGI. With 4 bases clipped from V and 5 bases from J, the junction kept 7 bases outside the gene matches.

Written as DNA, the CDR3 is TGTGCCAGCAGCCCCTATAGGGGAAAAGGTGAAAAACTGTTTTTT. It translates to CASSPYRGKGEKLFF. The V gene is TRBV28, the J gene TRBJ1-4; tentatively, D is TRBD1 (5 bases). The CDR3 totals 15 residues. V was trimmed by 6 bases and J by 7 bases, leaving 18 bases between them. Germline lookup yields CDR1 MDHEN and CDR2 SYDVKM.

V is TRBV18 and J is TRBJ1-5, with TRBD1 identical over 9 bases. The trim removed 2 bases at V and 6 bases at J, leaving 11 bases unmatched. From germline, CDR1 is KGHSH and CDR2 LQKENI. CDR3 length: 17 amino acids. The CDR3 protein is CASSPLGTGGAGQPQHF. In nucleotides, the CDR3 is TGTGCCAGCTCACCATTAGGTACAGGGGGCGCAGGTCAGCCCCAGCATTTT.

This rearrangement joins TRBV5-1 to TRBJ2-5; possibly TRBD2 for D (6 bases). The V gene lost 4 bases and the J gene lost 5 bases, with 12 bases spanning the gap. CDR1 is SGHRS and CDR2 is YFSETQ in the germline V gene. The CDR3 spans 13 residues. The DNA for the CDR3 is TGCGCCAGCAGCGGGGGGACCGTGGAGACCCAGTACTTC. Translating it yields CASSGGTVETQYF.

This clone appeared once. This chain connects TRBV5-6 to TRBJ2-5; possible D gene TRBD2, 7 bases. The CDR3 is 15 amino acids. V dropped 4 bases and J dropped 2 bases, with 15 bases sitting between them. Germline CDR1 reads SGHDT; CDR2 reads YYEEEE. CDR3 DNA sequence: TGTGCCAGCAGCGGGTACGGGGGGCCACAAGAGACCCAGTACTTC. It is translated as CASSGYGGPQETQYF.

CDR3 in amino acids: CASSPTSSPYGYTF. The CDR3, as DNA: TGTGCCAGTAGCCCGACAAGTAGTCCCTATGGCTACACCTTC. The V gene is TRBV19, the J gene TRBJ1-2; no definite D call. The CDR3 is made up of 14 amino acids. CDR1 LNHDA and CDR2 SQIVND come from the germline V gene (reference sequence). The V and J ends lost 6 bases and 4 bases respectively, with 15 bases between them.